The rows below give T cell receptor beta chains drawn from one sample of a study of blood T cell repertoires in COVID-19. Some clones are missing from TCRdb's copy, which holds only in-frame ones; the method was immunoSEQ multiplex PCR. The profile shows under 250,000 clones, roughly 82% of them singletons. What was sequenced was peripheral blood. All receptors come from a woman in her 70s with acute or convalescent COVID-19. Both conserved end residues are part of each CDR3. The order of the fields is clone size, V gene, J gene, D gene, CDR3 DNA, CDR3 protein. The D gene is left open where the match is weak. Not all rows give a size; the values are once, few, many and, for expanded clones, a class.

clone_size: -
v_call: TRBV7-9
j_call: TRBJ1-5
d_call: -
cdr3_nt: TGTGCCAGCAGCCGGGATCATAGCAATCAGCCCCAGCATTTT
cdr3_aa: CASSRDHSNQPQHF

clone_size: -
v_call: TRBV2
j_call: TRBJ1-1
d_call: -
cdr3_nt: TGTGCCAGCAGTGTCGCAACACCAAACACTGAAGCTTTCTTT
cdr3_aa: CASSVATPNTEAFF

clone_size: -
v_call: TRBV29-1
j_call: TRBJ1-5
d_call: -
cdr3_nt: TGCAGCGTTGCAGAGTATAGCAATCAGCCCCAGCATTTT
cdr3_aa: CSVAEYSNQPQHF

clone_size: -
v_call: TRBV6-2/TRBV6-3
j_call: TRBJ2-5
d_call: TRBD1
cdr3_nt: TGTGCCAGCAGTCTTCCCGGACAGGGTGGGACCCAGTACTTC
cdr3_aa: CASSLPGQGGTQYF

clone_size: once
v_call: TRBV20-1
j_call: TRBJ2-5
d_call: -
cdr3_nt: TGCAGTGCTAGTTGGGAGGGGGTAGAGACCCAGTACTTC
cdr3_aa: CSASWEGVETQYF

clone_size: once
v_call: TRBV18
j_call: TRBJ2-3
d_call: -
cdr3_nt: TGTGCCAGCTCATCAGGAGGCTCTAGCACAGATACGCAGTATTTT
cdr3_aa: CASSSGGSSTDTQYF

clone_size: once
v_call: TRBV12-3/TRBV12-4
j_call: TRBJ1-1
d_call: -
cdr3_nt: TGTGCCAGCAGTTTATATTCTGAAGCTTTCTTT
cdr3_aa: CASSLYSEAFF

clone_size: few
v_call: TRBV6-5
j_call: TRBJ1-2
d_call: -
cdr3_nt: TGTGCCAGCAGTTACTCTTGGGGCGGAGACTATGGCTACACCTTC
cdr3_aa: CASSYSWGGDYGYTF

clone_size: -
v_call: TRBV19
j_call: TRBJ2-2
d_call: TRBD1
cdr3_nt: TGTGCCAGTAGTACTATAGACAGGGGGCACAACACCGGGGAGCTGTTTTTT
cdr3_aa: CASSTIDRGHNTGELFF

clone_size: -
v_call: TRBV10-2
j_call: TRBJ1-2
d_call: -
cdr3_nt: TGCGCCAGCGGTATGGGTCAGGGCTATGGCTACACCTTC
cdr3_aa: CASGMGQGYGYTF

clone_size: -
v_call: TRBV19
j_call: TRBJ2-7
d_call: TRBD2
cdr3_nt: TGTGCCAGTAGTCCCTCGGGGGGGGGCTACGAGCAGTACTTC
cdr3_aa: CASSPSGGGYEQYF

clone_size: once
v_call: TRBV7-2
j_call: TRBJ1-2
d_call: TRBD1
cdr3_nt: TGTGCCAGCAGCTTGTTGGGGACAGGGGGGTATGGCTACACCTTC
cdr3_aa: CASSLLGTGGYGYTF

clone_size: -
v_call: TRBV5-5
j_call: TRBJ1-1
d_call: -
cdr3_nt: TGTGCCAGCAGCTTTCGAGGGGGGGACACTGAAGCTTTCTTT
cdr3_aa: CASSFRGGDTEAFF

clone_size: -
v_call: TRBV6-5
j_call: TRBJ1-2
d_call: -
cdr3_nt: TGTGCCAGCAAACCGGGTCCTAACTATGGCTACACCTTC
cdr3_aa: CASKPGPNYGYTF

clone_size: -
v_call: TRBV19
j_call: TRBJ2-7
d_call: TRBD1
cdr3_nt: TGTGCCAGTAGTCTCTCCCCCGGGACAGGGGACGAGCAGTACTTC
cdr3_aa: CASSLSPGTGDEQYF

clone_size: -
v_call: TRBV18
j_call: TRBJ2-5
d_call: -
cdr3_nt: TGTGCCAGCTCTAGAGCGGCGAATACCCAAGAGACCCAGTACTTC
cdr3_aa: CASSRAANTQETQYF

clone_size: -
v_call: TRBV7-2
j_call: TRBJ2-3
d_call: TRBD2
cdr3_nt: TGTGCCAGCAGCTTAGCGGCAACTAGCGGGGGGGGGAAAACAGATACGCAGTATTTT
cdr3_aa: CASSLAATSGGGKTDTQYF

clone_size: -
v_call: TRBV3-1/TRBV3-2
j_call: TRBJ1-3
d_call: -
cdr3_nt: TGTGCCAGCAGCCAAAGGAGAGGGCCAATTGGAAACACCATATATTTT
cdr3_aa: CASSQRRGPIGNTIYF

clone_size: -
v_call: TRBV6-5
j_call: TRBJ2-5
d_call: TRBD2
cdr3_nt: TGTGCCAGCAGCCTAGAGGGGAGGGGAGAGACCCAGTACTTC
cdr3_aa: CASSLEGRGETQYF

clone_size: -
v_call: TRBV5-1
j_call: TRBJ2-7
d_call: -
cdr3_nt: TGCGCCAGCAGTCGGGGTGGCGGGAATGAGCAGTACTTC
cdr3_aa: CASSRGGGNEQYF

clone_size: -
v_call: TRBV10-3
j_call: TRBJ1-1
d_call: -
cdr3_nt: TGTGCCATCATGACTCTCGGGGAAGCTTTCTTT
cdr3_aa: CAIMTLGEAFF

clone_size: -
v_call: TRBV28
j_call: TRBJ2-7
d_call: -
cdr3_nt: TGTGCCAGCAGCCCTAGCGTCTACGAGCAGTACTTC
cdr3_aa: CASSPSVYEQYF